A selection of T cell receptor beta chains follows, all from one sample in a study of CD8+CD57+ T cells in acquired aplastic anemia. Each CDR3 protein gets one entry after TCRdb re-called the reads with MiXCR. The data show 270,000 or so distinct CDR3 sequences, with 82% seen just once and 40% to 50% held by the top ten. Sequences were obtained from sorted CD4+, CD8+, or CD8+CD57+ T cells (not recorded which) from PBMCs. The receptor source for this set is a human donor with aplastic anemia. Each CDR3 is given without its conserved first and last residue.

CDR3 protein | J gene | CDR3 length | V gene
ASSHGRSGGQDEQF | TRBJ2-1 | 14 | TRBV7-9
ASSGEGDPKDDY | TRBJ2-5 | 12 | TRBV9
ATSCPGLPYTQY | . | 12 | TRBV15
ASSLETSGRVEQF | TRBJ2-1 | 13 | TRBV11-2
ASSLDPTGGTEAF | TRBJ1-1 | 13 | TRBV7-9
ASSLRENEQF | TRBJ2-1 | 10 | TRBV5-6
ASSSGVTGGQFFYT | TRBJ1-2 | 14 | TRBV7-2
ASSLTARGGAYNEQF | TRBJ2-1 | 15 | TRBV7-2
ASSLESGNGQDEQF | TRBJ2-1 | 14 | TRBV5-6
ASSFERSGGGDEF | TRBJ2-2 | 13 | TRBV7-9
ASSLAGGTDTYY | TRBJ2-3 | 12 | TRBV7-6
TSSVPLAGGIEN | TRBJ2-3 | 12 | TRBV9
ATSDLGQGELWLHLRFGETQY | TRBJ2-5 | 21 | TRBV24-1
ASSFSQGGQYFEQF | TRBJ2-1 | 14 | TRBV9
ASTLGGGPDGAN | TRBJ2-3 | 12 | TRBV7-6
ASSIPTLAGETD | TRBJ2-3 | 12 | TRBV7-8
ASSLQGNEQY | TRBJ2-3 | 10 | TRBV7-3
ASSVGVSRNQRYT | TRBJ1-2 | 13 | TRBV9
ASRLTGGAYAQY | TRBJ2-7 | 12 | TRBV7-8
ATSLSGEQEKLF | TRBJ1-4 | 12 | TRBV15
ASSARDTGLDYGYT | TRBJ1-2 | 14 | TRBV9
ASSAEADYGYTF | TRBJ2-3 | 12 | TRBV7-9
ASSVSQNSHNEH | TRBJ1-5 | 12 | TRBV9
ASRRLAGGTDTQY | TRBJ2-3 | 13 | TRBV2